These 11 T cell receptor beta chains share one sample of origin, sequenced in a study of control samples from healthy donors and cancer patients. Sequencing used immunoSEQ multiplex PCR; TCRdb keeps in-frame clones, though not all of them. In the table there are tens of thousands of clones, 91% of which are singletons. Sequenced input: PBMCs. The receptors originated from a man aged 45-65 years with lung cancer.

V usage is TRBV6-5 and J usage is TRBJ2-5; 8 nucleotides line up with TRBD2. Germline values: CDR1 MNHEY, CDR2 SVGAGI. The CDR3 has 12 residues. With V trimmed by 8 bases and J by 5 bases, 4 bases remained unmatched. DNA of the CDR3: TGTGCCAGCCGGGGGGGTGGGGAGACCCAGTACTTC. Translating it yields CASRGGGETQYF.

As concerns this clone: One end of the junction varies from germline; a read error may be responsible. The rearrangement uses TRBV3-1 (or the pseudogene TRBV3-2) and TRBJ1-2, with D unresolved. CDR3 size: 16 residues. Germline CDR1 and CDR2: LGHDT and YNNKEL (reference sequence). Written as DNA, the CDR3 is TGTGCCAGCAGCCAAAATCCTAGGGTTTCAGTAAACGGCTGCACCTTC. This gives the protein CASSQNPRVSVNGCTF.

V is TRBV11-1 and J is TRBJ2-3; TRBD2 aligns across 10 bases. This CDR3 is 15 amino acids long. From germline, CDR1 is SGHAT and CDR2 FQDESV (reference sequence). V lost 7 bases to trimming and J lost 6 bases; unmatched junction nucleotides: 10. The CDR3 here is CASNPAGGPWDTQYF. The CDR3 coding sequence is TGTGCCAGCAACCCAGCGGGGGGGCCGTGGGATACGCAGTATTTT.

This chain joins TRBV15 and TRBJ2-3; D unclear. V was clipped by 1 base and J by 4 bases, with 6 bases between them. Germline values: CDR1 LNHNV, CDR2 YYDKDF (reference sequence). The CDR3 is made up of 13 amino acids. The CDR3 loop is CATSRVGADTQYF. In DNA form, the CDR3 reads TGTGCCACCAGCAGAGTAGGAGCAGATACGCAGTATTTT.

This chain connects TRBV27 to TRBJ2-3; a possible D gene is TRBD1 (5 bases). The CDR3 is made up of 16 amino acids. Germline CDR1 MNHEY, CDR2 SMNVEV (reference sequence). V lost 0 bases to trimming and J lost 6 bases, with 16 bases between them. The CDR3: CASSLSFRESEDTQYF. The DNA for the CDR3 is TGTGCCAGCAGTTTATCGTTCAGGGAAAGTGAGGATACGCAGTATTTT.

This chain joins TRBV19 and TRBJ1-1; 7 bases are shared with TRBD1. The CDR3 extends over 15 amino acids. Per germline, CDR1 LNHDA and CDR2 SQIVND (reference sequence). V dropped 9 bases and J dropped 3; count of bases not matched to a gene: 13. The CDR3 nucleotides are TGTGCCAGCAGAGACGGACAGGCTAGTGACACTGAAGCTTTCTTT. Protein: CASRDGQASDTEAFF.

This clone was counted once. The rearrangement uses TRBV7-2 and TRBJ1-1; perhaps TRBD1 as D (6 bases). The CDR3 consists of 15 residues. Per germline, CDR1 SGHTA and CDR2 FQGNSA. Trimming left V 1 base short and J 11 bases short, with 20 bases between. The CDR3 bases are TGTGCCAGCAGCTTAGAATCTGCGCAGGGACATACGGCTTTCTTT. Translation: CASSLESAQGHTAFF.

The chain employs TRBV12-3 or TRBV12-4 and TRBJ1-1; D gene unclear. The CDR3 totals 13 residues. V was clipped by 2 bases and J by 4 bases, with 8 bases between them. The CDR3 DNA follows: TGTGCCAGCAGTTTATTAGGAGGCACTGAAGCTTTCTTT. Amino acids: CASSLLGGTEAFF.

The CDR3: CASSKGTAYQETQYF. In DNA form, the CDR3 reads TGTGCCAGCAGCAAAGGGACAGCATACCAAGAGACCCAGTACTTC. The chain combines TRBV6-2 or TRBV6-3 with TRBJ2-5; 7 bases match TRBD1. Germline V CDR1 and CDR2: MNHEY, SVGEGT. V shed 6 bases and J 0 bases; nucleotides not matched to a gene: 7. This CDR3 contains 15 residues.

V and J are TRBV6-6 and TRBJ1-4, with D possibly matching TRBD1 (6 bases). Germline assignment: CDR1 MNHNY and CDR2 SVGAGI (reference sequence). The ends were cut back, 2 bases at V and 3 bases at J, with 13 bases in the middle. This CDR3 is 16 amino acids long. As DNA, the CDR3 is TGTGCCAGCAGTTACCAGGGGCGCGTCTCTAATGAAAAACTGTTTTTT. Protein sequence: CASSYQGRVSNEKLFF.

The chain recombines TRBV7-2 with TRBJ2-3, with 8 bases aligning to TRBD2. This CDR3 is built from 15 residues. Losses at the gene ends were 6 bases for V and 1 base for J; bases not matched to a gene: 6. From germline, CDR1 is SGHTA and CDR2 FQGNSA. For the CDR3, the DNA is TGTGCCAGCAGTAGTGGACTAGCCGGCACAGATACGCAGTATTTT. Translated, it gives CASSSGLAGTDTQYF.